This T cell receptor (beta chain) was sequenced during a study of CD8 T cell repertoires and HIV-1 epitope variants. Study as a whole: Separate from the cultures, 1M uncultured T cells served as baseline.

J gave up 0 bases and V 2 bases, and 4 bases lay outside the gene matches. CDR3 length equals 17 residues. Germline CDR1 and CDR2: SEHNR and FQNEAQ (reference sequence). The repertoire was sequenced with immunoSEQ multiplex PCR; TCRdb's copy has only in-frame clones and lacks some. This sample has approximately 5,000 clones, with roughly 67% found just once. This clone is judged medium-sized. The antigen remains unidentified. The sample comprised cultured CD8+ T cells derived from PBMCs. This receptor was obtained from a male donor with HIV. V is TRBV7-9 and J is TRBJ2-1; 10 positions match TRBD2. The CDR3 DNA follows: TGTGCCAGCAGCTTAATAGCGGGGGGTGGCTCCTACAATGAGCAGTTCTTC. It yields the protein CASSLIAGGGSYNEQFF.